This entry describes one T cell receptor beta chain. What it binds is unknown. This specimen belongs to a study of T cell responses to AZD1222 COVID-19 vaccine. Method: immunoSEQ multiplex PCR; TCRdb's copy keeps in-frame clones and lacks some. The table shows roughly 120,000 clones, with 70% to 90% occurring only once. The study's findings and limits: Vaccine-associated CD4 TCRs spanned spike, dominant at 160-218 and 743-854. Every sample of the repertoires postdated the peak T cell response. Regions left unmutated in variants are reportedly the target of nearly half of spike-specific TCRs. There were mostly white British donors and more females than males, and clonal diversity was possibly underestimated.

With 4 bases removed from V and 5 bases from J, the gap between germline ends came to 6 bases. From germline, CDR1 is MDHEN and CDR2 SYDVKM. The CDR3 length is 12 residues. The receptor's source is an adult in good health. The source material was peripheral blood, sampled on day 0 of AZD1222 vaccination. The V gene is TRBV28, the J gene TRBJ2-1, with no clear D. CDR3 sequence: CASSSTDNEQFF. CDR3 nucleotide sequence: TGTGCCAGCAGTTCGACCGACAATGAGCAGTTCTTC.